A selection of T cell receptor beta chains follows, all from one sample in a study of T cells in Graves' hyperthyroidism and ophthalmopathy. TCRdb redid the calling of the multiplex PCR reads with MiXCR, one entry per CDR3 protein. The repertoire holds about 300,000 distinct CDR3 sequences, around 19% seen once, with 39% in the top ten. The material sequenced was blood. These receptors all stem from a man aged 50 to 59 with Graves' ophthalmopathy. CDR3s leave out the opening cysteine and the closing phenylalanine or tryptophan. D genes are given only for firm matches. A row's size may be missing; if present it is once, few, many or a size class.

ASSIALAGGGNQPQH,few,.,TRBV19
ASSPTGTGGAETQY,many,TRBD1,TRBV28
ASGRGDTDTQY,.,.,TRBV5-1
ASIAGPNEQF,.,.,TRBV5-1
ASTRQGALGEQF,.,TRBD1,TRBV9
ASSFGTSLLPTDTQY,.,TRBD2,TRBV11-3
ASSLGGGRSSYEQY,many,TRBD2,TRBV11-2
ASSLVVADYGYT,few,.,TRBV7-9
ASSLGQRNTIY,.,.,TRBV7-9
ASSLRWVGEQY,few,.,TRBV5-1
ASVISSSYNEQF,.,.,TRBV5-5
ASSQSRLAGSLGGYT,once,.,TRBV4-2
ASPGQGIFYGYT,few,TRBD1,TRBV2
ASSSARENTEAF,many,.,TRBV28
ASSPRLAGTYNEQF,few,TRBD2,TRBV7-9
ASRWRLNTEAF,.,.,TRBV19
SASKRVAGELF,.,.,TRBV20-1
ASSYGTQSYEQY,many,.,TRBV6-6
ASSPQRESYEQY,many,.,TRBV3-1
SARDLASSKETQY,many,.,TRBV20-1
ASSYSGRSAKNIQY,few,.,TRBV5-1
ASSFLGREQY,.,.,TRBV27
ASSEDSTNEQF,many,.,TRBV2
ASSLTARETDTQY,many,.,TRBV7-3
ASRYGLAGSYEQY,many,TRBD2,TRBV28
ASTRGETQY,many,.,TRBV2
ASSFPAGVTTGEQF,few,TRBD2,TRBV5-6
ASSPGQANILGNEQF,many,.,TRBV12-3/TRBV12-4
ASSERLGFSNQPQH,many,.,TRBV6-1
ATSRDRDSDYEQY,.,TRBD1,TRBV15
ASSTQPGQAYEQY,few,.,TRBV7-3
ASSQAQETQY,.,.,TRBV12-3/TRBV12-4